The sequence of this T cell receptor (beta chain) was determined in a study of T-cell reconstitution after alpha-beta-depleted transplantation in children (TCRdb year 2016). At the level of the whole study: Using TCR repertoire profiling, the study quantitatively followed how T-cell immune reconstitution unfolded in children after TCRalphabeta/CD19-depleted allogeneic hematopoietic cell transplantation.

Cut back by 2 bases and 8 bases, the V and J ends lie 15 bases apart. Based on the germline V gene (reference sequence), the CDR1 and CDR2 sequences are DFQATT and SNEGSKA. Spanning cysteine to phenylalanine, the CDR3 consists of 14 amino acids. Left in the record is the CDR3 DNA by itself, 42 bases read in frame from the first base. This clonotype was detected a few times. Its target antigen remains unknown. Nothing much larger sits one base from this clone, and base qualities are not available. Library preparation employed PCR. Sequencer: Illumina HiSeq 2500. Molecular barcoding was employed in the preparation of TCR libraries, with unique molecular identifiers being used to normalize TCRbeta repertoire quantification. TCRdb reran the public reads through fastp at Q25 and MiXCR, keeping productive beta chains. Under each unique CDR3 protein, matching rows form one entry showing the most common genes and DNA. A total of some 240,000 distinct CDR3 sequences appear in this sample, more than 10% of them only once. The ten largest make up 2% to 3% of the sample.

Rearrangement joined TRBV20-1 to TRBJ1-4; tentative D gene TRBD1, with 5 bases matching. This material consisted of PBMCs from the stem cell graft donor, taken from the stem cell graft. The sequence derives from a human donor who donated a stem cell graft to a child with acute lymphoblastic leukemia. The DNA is TGCAGTGCTAGATTCCAAAATCAGGGCGAAAAACTGTTTTTT. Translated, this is CSARFQNQGEKLFF.